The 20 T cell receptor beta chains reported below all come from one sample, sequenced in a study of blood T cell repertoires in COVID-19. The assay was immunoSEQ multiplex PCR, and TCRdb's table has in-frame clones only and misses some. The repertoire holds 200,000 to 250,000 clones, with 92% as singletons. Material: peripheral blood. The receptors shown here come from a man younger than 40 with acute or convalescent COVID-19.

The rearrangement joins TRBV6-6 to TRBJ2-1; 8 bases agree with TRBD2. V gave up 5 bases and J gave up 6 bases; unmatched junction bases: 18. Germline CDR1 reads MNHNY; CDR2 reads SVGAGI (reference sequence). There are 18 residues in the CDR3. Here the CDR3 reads CASSRRPGASGFPNEQFF. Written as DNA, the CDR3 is TGTGCCAGCAGTCGAAGACCTGGGGCTAGCGGGTTTCCCAATGAGCAGTTCTTC.

CDR3 bases: TGCGCCAGCAGCACCCGACAGGGGCTAAACTCTCCCTATAGCAATCAGCCCCAGCATTTT. Its translation is CASSTRQGLNSPYSNQPQHF. V gene TRBV5-1 combines with J gene TRBJ1-5, with 8 bases fitting TRBD1. CDR1 is SGHRS and CDR2 is YFSETQ in the germline V gene. After removal of 4 bases from V and 0 bases from J, the junction contained 18 bases not matched to a gene. The length of the CDR3 is 20 residues.

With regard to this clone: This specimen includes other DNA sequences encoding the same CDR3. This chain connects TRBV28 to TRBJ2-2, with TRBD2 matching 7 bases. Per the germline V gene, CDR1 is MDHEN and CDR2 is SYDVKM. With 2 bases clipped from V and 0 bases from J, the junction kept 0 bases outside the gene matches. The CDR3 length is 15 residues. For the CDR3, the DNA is TGTGCCAGCAGTTTAGCGGGGGCGAACACCGGGGAGCTGTTTTTT. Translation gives CASSLAGANTGELFF.

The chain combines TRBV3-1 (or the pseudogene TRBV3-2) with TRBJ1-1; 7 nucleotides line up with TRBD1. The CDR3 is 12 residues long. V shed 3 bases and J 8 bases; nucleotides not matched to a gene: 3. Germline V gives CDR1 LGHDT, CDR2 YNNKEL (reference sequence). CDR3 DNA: TGTGCCAGCAGCCATATAGGGGGCGAAGCTTTCTTT. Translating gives CASSHIGGEAFF.

The CDR3 nucleotides are TGTGCCAGCAGTCCGGGGGGTAGACCCTGGAATGAGCAGTTCTTC. It encodes CASSPGGRPWNEQFF. The chain has TRBV11-2 and TRBJ2-1; 7 bases agree with TRBD2. Germline V gives CDR1 SGHAT, CDR2 FQNNGV. CDR3 length: 15 amino acids. V trimming: 6 bases; J trimming: 7 bases; junction bases outside the gene matches: 12.

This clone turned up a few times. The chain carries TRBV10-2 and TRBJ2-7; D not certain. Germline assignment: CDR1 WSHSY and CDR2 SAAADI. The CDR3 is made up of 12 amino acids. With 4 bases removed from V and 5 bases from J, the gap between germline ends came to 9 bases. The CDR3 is CASSAAGNEQYF. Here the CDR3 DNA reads TGCGCCAGCAGTGCGGCAGGTAACGAGCAGTACTTC.

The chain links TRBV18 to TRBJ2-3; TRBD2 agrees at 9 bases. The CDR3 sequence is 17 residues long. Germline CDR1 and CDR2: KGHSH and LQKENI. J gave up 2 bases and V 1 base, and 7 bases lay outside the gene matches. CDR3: CASSPLVAGDATDTQYF. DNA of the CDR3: TGTGCCAGCTCACCACTAGTAGCGGGGGATGCCACAGATACGCAGTATTTT.

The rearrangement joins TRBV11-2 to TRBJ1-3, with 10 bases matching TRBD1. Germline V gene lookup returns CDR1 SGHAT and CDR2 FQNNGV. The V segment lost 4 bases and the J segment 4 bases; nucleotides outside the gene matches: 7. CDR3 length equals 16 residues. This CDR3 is CASSSHGTGEGNTIYF. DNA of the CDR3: TGTGCCAGCAGCTCCCACGGGACAGGGGAGGGAAACACCATATATTTT.

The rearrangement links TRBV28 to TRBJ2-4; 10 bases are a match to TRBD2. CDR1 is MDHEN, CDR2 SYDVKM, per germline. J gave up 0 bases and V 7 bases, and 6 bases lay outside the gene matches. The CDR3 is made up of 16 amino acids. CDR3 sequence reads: CASTDSGGGAKNIQYF. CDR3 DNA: TGTGCCAGCACCGACAGCGGGGGGGGAGCCAAAAACATTCAGTACTTC.

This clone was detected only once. The CDR3 region is CASSDSPGGRLNEQFF. CDR3 DNA sequence: TGTGCCAGCAGTGACTCACCCGGGGGGCGCCTCAATGAGCAGTTCTTC. The rearrangement links TRBV6-4 to TRBJ2-1; D perhaps matches TRBD2 (7 bases). The ends were cut back, 0 bases at V and 6 bases at J, with 15 bases in the middle. Per the germline V gene, CDR1 is MRHNA and CDR2 is SNTAGT. The CDR3 sequence is 16 residues long.

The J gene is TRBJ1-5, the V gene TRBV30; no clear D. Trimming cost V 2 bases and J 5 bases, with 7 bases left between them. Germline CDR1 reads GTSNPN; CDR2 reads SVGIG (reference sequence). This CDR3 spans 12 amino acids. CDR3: CAWSFGDQPQHF. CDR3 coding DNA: TGTGCCTGGAGTTTCGGGGATCAGCCCCAGCATTTT.

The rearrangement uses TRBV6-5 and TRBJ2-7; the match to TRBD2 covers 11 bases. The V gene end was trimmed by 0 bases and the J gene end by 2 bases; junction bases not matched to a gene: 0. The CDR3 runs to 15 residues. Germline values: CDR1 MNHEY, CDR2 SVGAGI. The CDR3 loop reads CASSYSTSGAYEQYF. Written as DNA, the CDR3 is TGTGCCAGCAGTTACTCGACTAGCGGGGCCTACGAGCAGTACTTC.

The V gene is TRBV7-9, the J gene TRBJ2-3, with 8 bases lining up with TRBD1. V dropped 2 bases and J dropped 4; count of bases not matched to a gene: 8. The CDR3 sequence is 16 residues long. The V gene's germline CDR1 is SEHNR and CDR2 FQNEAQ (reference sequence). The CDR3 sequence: CASSLRTGRRADTQYF. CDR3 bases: TGTGCCAGCAGCTTACGGACAGGGAGAAGGGCAGATACGCAGTATTTT.

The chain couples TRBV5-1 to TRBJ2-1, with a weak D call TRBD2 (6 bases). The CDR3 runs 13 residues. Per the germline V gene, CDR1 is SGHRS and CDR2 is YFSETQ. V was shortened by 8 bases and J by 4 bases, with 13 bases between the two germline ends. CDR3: CASQGLVYNEQFF. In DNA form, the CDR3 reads TGCGCCAGTCAGGGACTTGTTTACAATGAGCAGTTCTTC.

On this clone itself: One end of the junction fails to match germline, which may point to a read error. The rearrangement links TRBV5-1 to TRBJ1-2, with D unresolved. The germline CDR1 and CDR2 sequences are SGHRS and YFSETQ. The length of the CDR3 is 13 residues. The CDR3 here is CASTLLPSYSYTF. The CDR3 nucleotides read TGCGCCAGCACTCTACTTCCCTCCTATAGCTACACCTTC. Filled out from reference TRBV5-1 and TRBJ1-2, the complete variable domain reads KAGVTQTPRYLIKTRGQQVTLSCSPISGHRSVSWYQQTPGQGLQFLFEYFSETQRNKGNFPGRFSGRQFSNSRSEMNVSTLELGDSALYLCASTLLPSYSYTFGSGTRLTVV.

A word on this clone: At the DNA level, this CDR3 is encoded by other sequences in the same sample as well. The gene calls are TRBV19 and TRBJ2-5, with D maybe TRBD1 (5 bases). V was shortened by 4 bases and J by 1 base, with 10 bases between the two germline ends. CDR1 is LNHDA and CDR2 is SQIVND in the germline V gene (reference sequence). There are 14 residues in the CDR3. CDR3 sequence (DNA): TGTGCCAGTAGTAGGGCCGACAGCCAAGAGACCCAGTACTTC. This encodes CASSRADSQETQYF. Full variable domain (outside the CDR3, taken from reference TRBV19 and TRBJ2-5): DGGITQSPKYLFRKEGQNVTLSCEQNLNHDAMYWYRQDPGQGLRLIYYSQIVNDFQKGDIAEGYSVSREKKESFPLTVTSAQKNPTAFYLCASSRADSQETQYFGPGTRLLVL.

Here the CDR3 DNA reads TGTGCCAGCAGGGAGGGACAGGGAAGACCCCTCCACTTT. The encoded protein is CASREGQGRPLHF. The chain has TRBV6-5 and TRBJ1-6; 9 bases align to TRBD1. Germline V gives CDR1 MNHEY, CDR2 SVGAGI. Trimming took 6 bases from V and 12 from J; bases not matched to a gene: 6. The length of the CDR3 is 13 residues.

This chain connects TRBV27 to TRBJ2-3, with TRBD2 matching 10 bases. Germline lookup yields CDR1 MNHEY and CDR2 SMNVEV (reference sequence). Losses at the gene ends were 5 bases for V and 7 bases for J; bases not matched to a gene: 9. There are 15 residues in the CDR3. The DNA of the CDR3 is TGTGCCAGCAGTGACACTCTAGCGGGAGTAAATACGCAGTATTTT. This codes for CASSDTLAGVNTQYF.

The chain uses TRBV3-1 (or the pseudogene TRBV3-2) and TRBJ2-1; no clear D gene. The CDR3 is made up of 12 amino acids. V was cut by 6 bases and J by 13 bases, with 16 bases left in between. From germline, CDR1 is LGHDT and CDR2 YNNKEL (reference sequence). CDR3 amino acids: CASRVELGPQFF. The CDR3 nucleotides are TGTGCCAGCAGAGTAGAGCTAGGCCCCCAGTTCTTC.

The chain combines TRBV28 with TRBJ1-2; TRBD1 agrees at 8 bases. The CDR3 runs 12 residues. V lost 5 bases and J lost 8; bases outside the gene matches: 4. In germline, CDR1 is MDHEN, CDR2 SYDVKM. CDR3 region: CASSGQGKGYTF. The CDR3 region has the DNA TGTGCCAGCAGTGGACAGGGAAAGGGCTACACCTTC.